Sequencing of this T cell receptor (beta chain) was carried out in a study of CD8+CD57+ T cells in acquired aplastic anemia. Across the whole study: Sorted CD4+ and CD8+ cells yielded about 3 ug of DNA on average. Study-level findings and limits: The number of CD8+ CDR3 sequences shared by patients and controls was approximately 31. Patients versus controls showed no significant CD8+ Simpson's diversity difference.

From germline, CDR1 is DFQATT and CDR2 SNEGSKA (reference sequence). CDR3 length equals 13 residues. V was clipped by 6 bases and J by 0 bases, with 9 bases between them. This clonotype was picked up many times. The antigen remains undetermined. The study profiled TCR beta VDJ and CDR3 using genomic DNA as template. TCRdb re-analysed the reads in MiXCR, keeping a single row per CDR3 protein. The profile covers approximately 470,000 distinct CDR3 sequences, with more than 25% appearing a single time and nearly 0.85% taken by the ten largest. For sequencing, patients were chosen who had shown expansion of CD8+CD57+ cells by flow cytometry. Patients had not yet gotten any therapy when their blood was taken for sampling.

This TCR came from a human donor with aplastic anemia. Material for sequencing was sorted CD4+, CD8+, or CD8+CD57+ T cells (not recorded which) from PBMCs. The V gene is TRBV20-1, the J gene TRBJ1-5; D might be TRBD1 (6 bases). The CDR3 nucleotides read TGCAGTGCAGGACAGAATAGCAATCAGCCCCAGCATTTT. Protein: CSAGQNSNQPQHF.